The clone carrying this T cell receptor beta chain has only one observation. This sample was included in a study of blood T cell repertoires in COVID-19. Looking at the study overall: Samples of COVID-19 (acute and convalescent) were obtained from the United States, Italy and Spain. Sources were T cells, B-cell-depleted T cells, or PBMCs; the material itself was cDNA or gDNA.

The assay was immunoSEQ multiplex PCR, and TCRdb's table has in-frame clones only and misses some. The sample yields about 71,000 clones, more than 80% seen once. V was clipped by 5 bases and J by 4 bases, with 8 bases between them. CDR3 length: 12 residues. The material sequenced was peripheral blood. The chain is built from TRBV12-3 or TRBV12-4 and TRBJ1-2, with D unclear. The receptor comes from a man aged 25-40 years with acute or convalescent COVID-19. Here the CDR3 reads CASSPYLYGYTF. Written as DNA, the CDR3 is TGTGCCAGCAGTCCCTACCTCTATGGCTACACCTTC.